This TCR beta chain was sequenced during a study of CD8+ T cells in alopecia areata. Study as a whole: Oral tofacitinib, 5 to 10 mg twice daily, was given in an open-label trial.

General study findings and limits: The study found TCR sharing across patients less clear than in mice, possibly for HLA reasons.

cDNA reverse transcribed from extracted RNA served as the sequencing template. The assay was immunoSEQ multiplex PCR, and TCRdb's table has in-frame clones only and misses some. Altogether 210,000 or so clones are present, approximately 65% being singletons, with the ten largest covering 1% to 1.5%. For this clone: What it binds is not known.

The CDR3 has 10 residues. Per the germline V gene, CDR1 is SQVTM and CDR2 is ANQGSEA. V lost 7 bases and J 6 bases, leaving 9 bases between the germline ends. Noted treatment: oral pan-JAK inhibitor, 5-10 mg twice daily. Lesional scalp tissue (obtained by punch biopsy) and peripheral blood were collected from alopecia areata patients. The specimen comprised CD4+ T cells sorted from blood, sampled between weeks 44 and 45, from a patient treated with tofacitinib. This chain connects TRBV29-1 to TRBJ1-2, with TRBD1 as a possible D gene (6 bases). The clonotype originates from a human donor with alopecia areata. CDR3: CSAAGDGYTF. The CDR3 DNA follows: TGCAGCGCCGCAGGGGATGGCTACACCTTC.